This is a list of T cell receptor beta chains from one sample in a study of post-analysis software for immune sequencing data. MiXCR was run by TCRdb on the PCR reads, yielding one entry per CDR3 protein. In the table there are about 760,000 distinct CDR3 sequences, about 32% of which are singletons. The sample comprised blood. These receptors all stem from a girl aged 10 to 17 with multiple sclerosis. Both conserved end residues are part of each CDR3. Only some rows state a clone size, as once, few, many or a class for expanded clones.

TRBJ1-5,NA,TRBV28,CASSRDRHSNQPQHF
TRBJ2-3,few,TRBV7-9,CASSSPGGRSDTQYF
TRBJ1-5,NA,TRBV28,CASSFHRGGGNQPQHF
TRBJ2-5,NA,TRBV9,CASSVEGEYPWETQYF
TRBJ2-4,NA,TRBV19,CASTDRRSRLAKNIQYF
TRBJ2-7,many,TRBV7-2,CASSLNRDEQYF
TRBJ2-7,NA,TRBV7-2,CASSLFKGQGYEQYF
TRBJ2-4,few,TRBV5-8,CASSPWQGDIQYF
TRBJ2-7,few,TRBV7-9,CASRAGASEQYF
NA,NA,TRBV7-2,CVSNSRDRRHEQYF
TRBJ2-7,NA,TRBV4-1,CASSQEGRSSYEQYF
TRBJ2-7,few,TRBV24-1,CATSDARQGLAYEQYF
TRBJ2-1,few,TRBV20-1,CSARSGTSGGRSSYNEQFF
TRBJ1-1,NA,TRBV4-1,CASSQAATDTEAFF
TRBJ2-5,few,TRBV29-1,CSVGLAGYQETQYF
TRBJ1-1,few,TRBV7-9,CASSLAGAVGAFF
TRBJ2-7,NA,TRBV27,CASSQWDQGSEQYF
NA,NA,TRBV7-2,CASSLGSGLRGHEQYF
TRBJ1-1,NA,TRBV7-9,CASSPVGGRLDTEAFF
TRBJ2-3,NA,TRBV20-1,CSAREGGASRTDTQYF